What follows is one T cell receptor (beta chain) and its context. Its target is not known. Germline trimming cut 2 bases from V and 4 bases from J; bases unmatched to any gene: 8. Germline CDR1 and CDR2: WNHNN and SYGVQD (reference sequence). CDR3 length: 17 amino acids. This specimen belongs to a study of vaccination effects on CD4 cells after COVID-19. Whole-study findings and limits: Late after vaccination, infection- and vaccine-induced clones showed marked clonal contraction.

Under the ViraFEST assay, PBMC were stimulated with viral peptide pools so that antigen-specific CD4+ T cells expanded. Sequencing was performed afterwards. The culture ran for approximately 10 days, and then CD4+ T cells were isolated. Libraries were prepared by immunoSEQ multiplex PCR; TCRdb keeps only in-frame clonotypes and omits some of them. The sample shows roughly 20,000 clones, about 73% of them seen only once. The chain uses TRBV10-1 and TRBJ2-1, with TRBD2 matching 10 bases. The specimen was CD4+ T cells from PBMCs cultured with HCoV-229E spike peptides, collected before COVID-19 vaccination. This TCR came from a human donor who received a COVID-19 vaccine. The CDR3 reads CASSEASGTSVYNEQFF. The CDR3 region has the DNA TGCGCCAGCAGTGAGGCCTCCGGGACTAGCGTTTACAATGAGCAGTTCTTC.